The 8 T cell receptor beta chains below all came from one sample that was sequenced in a study of T cell responses to AZD1222 COVID-19 vaccine. Libraries were prepared by immunoSEQ multiplex PCR; TCRdb keeps only in-frame clonotypes and omits some of them. The repertoire has over 150,000 clones, approximately 88% of them found once; the top ten carry 4% to 4.5%. The specimen comprised peripheral blood, sampled 28 days after the second AZD1222 dose. The receptors come from an adult who received the AZD1222 COVID-19 vaccine.

The CDR3 loop reads CASSRGGGSSYGYTF. The CDR3 DNA sequence: TGTGCCAGCAGCCGAGGTGGGGGGTCTAGCTATGGCTACACCTTC. The chain is built from TRBV7-8 and TRBJ1-2, with D tentatively TRBD1 (5 bases). Trimming removed 5 bases at V and 4 bases at J, with 17 bases between. This CDR3 has 15 residues. CDR1 is SGHVS and CDR2 is FQNEAQ in the germline V gene.

The chain uses TRBV12-5 and TRBJ1-2; D is undetermined. Germline CDR1 and CDR2: LGHNT and FRNRAP. This CDR3 is 12 amino acids long. The V gene lost 6 bases and the J gene lost 8 bases, with 13 bases spanning the gap. As DNA, the CDR3 is TGTGCTAGTGGAGGGCCTTCCCCGGGCTACACCTTC. Protein sequence: CASGGPSPGYTF.

The rearrangement uses TRBV2 and TRBJ1-5; no firm D call. This CDR3 has 15 residues. From germline, CDR1 is SNHLY and CDR2 FYNNEI. The V end lost 1 base, the J end lost 3 bases, and 10 bases lay between the germline ends. CDR3 region: CASSEEGVPNQPQHF. The CDR3 DNA follows: TGTGCCAGCAGTGAAGAGGGAGTTCCCAATCAGCCCCAGCATTTT.

The gene calls are TRBV5-4 and TRBJ1-1, with unresolved D. The CDR3 consists of 14 residues. Per germline, CDR1 SGHNT and CDR2 YYREEE (reference sequence). With 0 bases removed from V and 4 bases from J, the gap between germline ends came to 10 bases. The CDR3 bases are TGTGCCAGCAGCTTGGATGGGCAGCTCACTGAAGCTTTCTTT. Translating it yields CASSLDGQLTEAFF.

The gene calls are TRBV2 and TRBJ1-1; possible D gene TRBD1, 5 bases. The V end lost 3 bases, the J end lost 7 bases, and 15 bases lay between the germline ends. The germline V gene encodes CDR1 SNHLY and CDR2 FYNNEI. The CDR3 runs to 14 residues. The CDR3 loop is CASSERGRVGEAFF. The CDR3 nucleotides read TGTGCCAGCAGTGAGAGGGGACGTGTCGGTGAAGCTTTCTTT.

This clone appeared a few times. V and J are TRBV25-1 and TRBJ1-1; TRBD1 might be the D (5 bases). The V gene lost 4 bases and the J gene lost 8 bases, with 11 bases spanning the gap. CDR3 length equals 12 residues. The germline CDR1 and CDR2 sequences are MGHDK and SYGVNS. The CDR3 here is CASSVSGEEAFF. Here the CDR3 DNA reads TGTGCCAGCAGTGTTTCGGGGGAGGAAGCTTTCTTT.

The rearrangement joins TRBV4-2 to TRBJ1-1; 10 bases line up with TRBD1. Trimming at V came to 0 bases and at J to 13 bases, leaving 5 bases not matched to a gene. The CDR3 sequence is 13 residues long. CDR1 and CDR2 from the germline V gene are LGHNA and YNFKEQ. CDR3 coding DNA: TGTGCCAGCAGCCAAGATCCCGGGACAGGGGATTTCTTT. As protein: CASSQDPGTGDFF.

The chain carries TRBV7-9 and TRBJ2-1; D call uncertain. V gave up 2 bases and J gave up 0 bases, with 11 bases separating them. The length of the CDR3 is 16 residues. CDR1 and CDR2 from the germline V gene are SEHNR and FQNEAQ (reference sequence). This chain's CDR3 is CASSLNRNSSYNEQFF. CDR3 bases: TGTGCCAGCAGCTTAAATAGAAACAGCTCCTACAATGAGCAGTTCTTC. The entire variable domain, with the rest obtained from reference TRBV7-9 and TRBJ2-1, is as follows: DTGVSQNPRHKITKRGQNVTFRCDPISEHNRLYWYRQTLGQGPEFLTYFQNEAQLEKSRLLSDRFSAERPKGSFSTLEIQRTEQGDSAMYLCASSLNRNSSYNEQFFGPGTRLTVL.